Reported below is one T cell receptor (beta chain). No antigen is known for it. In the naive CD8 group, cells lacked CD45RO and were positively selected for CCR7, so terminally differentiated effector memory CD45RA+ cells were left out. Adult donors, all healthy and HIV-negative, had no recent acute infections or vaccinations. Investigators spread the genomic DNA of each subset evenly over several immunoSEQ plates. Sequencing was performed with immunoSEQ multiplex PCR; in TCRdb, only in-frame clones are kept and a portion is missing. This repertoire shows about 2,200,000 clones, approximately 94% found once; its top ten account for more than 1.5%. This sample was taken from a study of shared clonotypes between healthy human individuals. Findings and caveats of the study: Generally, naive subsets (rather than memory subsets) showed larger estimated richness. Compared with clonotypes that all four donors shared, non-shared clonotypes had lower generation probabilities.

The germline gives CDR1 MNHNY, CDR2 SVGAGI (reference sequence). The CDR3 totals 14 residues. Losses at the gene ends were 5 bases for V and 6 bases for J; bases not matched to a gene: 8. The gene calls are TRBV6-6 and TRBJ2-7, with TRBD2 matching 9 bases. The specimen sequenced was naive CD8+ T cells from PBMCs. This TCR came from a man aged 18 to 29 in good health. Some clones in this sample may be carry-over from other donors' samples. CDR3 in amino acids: CASSLAGNGVEQYF. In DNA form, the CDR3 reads TGTGCCAGCAGTCTAGCGGGGAACGGGGTCGAGCAGTACTTC.